Below, 10 T cell receptor beta chains from the same sample are listed, as sequenced in a study of cytomegalovirus exposure and HLA in healthy donors. In the PCR, 60 Vbeta and 13 Jbeta primers were used. Clones were read by immunoSEQ multiplex PCR, and TCRdb kept only the in-frame ones, dropping some. Seen here are hundreds of thousands of clones, 80% to 90% observed once, and the top ten hold more than 2%. Sequencing was performed on PBMCs. The source of these receptors is a woman between 18 and 30 years old in good health and CMV-seronegative.

The genes are TRBV6-5 and TRBJ2-7; 9 bases fit TRBD1. The CDR3 totals 15 residues. V shed 2 bases and J 3 bases; nucleotides not matched to a gene: 5. Germline V gene lookup returns CDR1 MNHEY and CDR2 SVGAGI. CDR3 region: CASSYLGTGIYEQYF. In DNA, the CDR3 is TGTGCCAGCAGTTACCTCGGGACAGGGATCTACGAGCAGTACTTC.

The chain combines TRBV2 with TRBJ2-7, with a possible D match to TRBD2 (6 bases). The V gene lost 6 bases and the J gene lost 0 bases, with 12 bases spanning the gap. CDR3 length: 14 amino acids. From germline, CDR1 is SNHLY and CDR2 FYNNEI. CDR3 DNA sequence: TGTGCCAGCAGGGGGACTTACAGCTCCTACGAGCAGTACTTC. It yields the protein CASRGTYSSYEQYF.

The chain employs TRBV18 and TRBJ1-3; D is uncertain. Germline assignment: CDR1 KGHSH and CDR2 LQKENI. V was cut by 5 bases and J by 2 bases, with 16 bases left in between. CDR3 size: 16 residues. The CDR3 here is CASSSRRSEAGNTIYF. The CDR3, as DNA: TGTGCCAGCTCATCAAGGCGGAGTGAGGCTGGAAACACCATATATTTT.

The chain employs TRBV7-9 and TRBJ1-1; tentatively, D is TRBD1 (6 bases). V shed 5 bases and J shed 4 bases, with 14 bases lying between them. The CDR3 is 14 amino acids. Looked up from germline, CDR1 is SEHNR and CDR2 is FQNEAQ (reference sequence). The CDR3 sequence is CASSGPGTSTEAFF. In DNA form, the CDR3 reads TGTGCCAGCAGCGGTCCCGGGACAAGCACTGAAGCTTTCTTT.

The chain carries TRBV7-3 and TRBJ1-2; TRBD1 aligns across 7 bases. CDR3 size: 20 residues. Trimming took 5 bases from V and 2 from J; bases not matched to a gene: 23. CDR1 is SGHTA, CDR2 FQGTGA, per germline. The CDR3: CASSPKGSRPDRPKNYGYTF. The DNA of the CDR3 is TGTGCCAGCAGCCCCAAGGGATCGCGGCCGGACAGGCCGAAAAACTATGGCTACACCTTC.

J is TRBJ1-2 and V is TRBV19; D is perhaps TRBD1 (6 bases). The CDR3 has 17 amino acids. Germline CDR1 LNHDA, CDR2 SQIVND (reference sequence). V was pared by 6 bases and J by 1 base, with 21 bases between. As DNA, the CDR3 is TGTGCCAGTAGCAGGGGTGGGCCATGGACGAGTAACTATGGCTACACCTTC. Translating gives CASSRGGPWTSNYGYTF. The full variable domain, its missing parts supplied by reference TRBV19 and TRBJ1-2, is DGGITQSPKYLFRKEGQNVTLSCEQNLNHDAMYWYRQDPGQGLRLIYYSQIVNDFQKGDIAEGYSVSREKKESFPLTVTSAQKNPTAFYLCASSRGGPWTSNYGYTFGSGTRLTVV.

The chain employs TRBV2 and TRBJ2-3, with 9 bases aligning to TRBD2. The CDR3 consists of 15 residues. CDR1 is SNHLY, CDR2 FYNNEI, per germline. Trimming at V came to 6 bases and at J to 6 bases, leaving 10 bases not matched to a gene. The CDR3 loop reads CASRKEAGGLDTQYF. The CDR3 coding sequence is TGTGCCAGCAGAAAGGAAGCGGGGGGATTGGATACGCAGTATTTT.

The V and J genes are TRBV5-1 and TRBJ2-3, with TRBD2 matching over 7 bases. Trimming removed 0 bases from V and 5 bases from J; junction bases left unmatched: 12. CDR3 size: 17 residues. CDR1 is SGHRS and CDR2 is YFSETQ in the germline V gene. CDR3 sequence reads: CASSLGGRWGGGDTQYF. For the CDR3, the DNA is TGCGCCAGCAGCTTGGGGGGTCGCTGGGGGGGAGGAGATACGCAGTATTTT.

J is TRBJ1-1 and V is TRBV10-1; no definite D call. V was trimmed by 10 bases and J by 8 bases, leaving 8 bases between them. This CDR3 is 9 amino acids long. CDR1 is WNHNN, CDR2 SYGVQD, per germline (reference sequence). The CDR3 DNA is TGCGCCAATCCACAGGAAGCTTTCTTT. Protein: CANPQEAFF.

The genes are TRBV7-7 and TRBJ2-7, with a tentative D call TRBD1 (6 bases). V was shortened by 6 bases and J by 4 bases, with 16 bases between the two germline ends. CDR3 length: 14 residues. Germline V CDR1 and CDR2: SSHAT, FNYEAQ (reference sequence). CDR3 sequence (DNA): TGTGCCAGCAGTCCCCCCAGGGGTTCTTACGAGCAGTACTTC. Protein: CASSPPRGSYEQYF.